This T cell receptor beta chain was identified in a study of OX40 agonist ivuxolimab in advanced cancers. Study details: While on treatment, patients had intravenous ivuxolimab at 0.01 to 10 mg/kg every 2 weeks. Overall study findings and caveats: The authors did not determine the antigen specificity of the expanded peripheral T cells.

With regard to this clone: Its specificity is not known.

Germline CDR1 is MGHRA and CDR2 is YSYEKL. This CDR3 region has 16 residues. V shed 3 bases and J 0 bases; nucleotides not matched to a gene: 5. The table came from immunoSEQ multiplex PCR; TCRdb's copy has only in-frame clones and leaves some out. Of about 100,000 clones listed, about 88% are singletons. Autoimmune disease history or systemic immunosuppression disqualified patients. Blood sampling was done at baseline, cycle 4 day 1, and cycle 7 day 1. V usage is TRBV4-1 and J usage is TRBJ2-1; TRBD2 aligns across 7 bases. The sample consisted of CD4+ or CD8+ T cells sorted from blood, taken in a trial of the OX40 agonist ivuxolimab. The sequence came from an adult with an advanced solid tumor such as melanoma, head and neck, liver or kidney cancer. The CDR3 coding sequence is TGCGCCAGCAGCCACGGCGGGAGAAGCTCCTACAATGAGCAGTTCTTC. This translates into CASSHGGRSSYNEQFF.